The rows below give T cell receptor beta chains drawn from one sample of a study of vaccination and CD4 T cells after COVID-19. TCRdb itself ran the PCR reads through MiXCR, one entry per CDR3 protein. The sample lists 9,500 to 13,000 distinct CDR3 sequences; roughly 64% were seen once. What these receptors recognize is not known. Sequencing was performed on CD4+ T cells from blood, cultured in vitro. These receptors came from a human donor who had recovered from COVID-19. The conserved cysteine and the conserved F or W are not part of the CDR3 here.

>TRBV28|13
ASSSASGAAYEQY
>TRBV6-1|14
ASSSVSTVSTGELF
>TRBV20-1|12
SARESVGGHEQY
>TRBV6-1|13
ASSGGTANNSPLH
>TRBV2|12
ASSPRDYNQPQH
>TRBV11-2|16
ASSLRGGGGYSYNEQF
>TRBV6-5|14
ASSYSQGGRANVLT
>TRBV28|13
ASSPYRGSGQPQH
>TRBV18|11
ASSPAEGEKLF
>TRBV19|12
ASSPRPRTGELF
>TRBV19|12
ASSISMGDYGYT
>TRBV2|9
ASSVSDTQY
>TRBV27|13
ASSLTRVPSYEQY
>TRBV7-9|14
ASSFLRLAGQETQY
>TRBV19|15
ASRSLSGSSSGNTIY
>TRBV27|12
ASSFYGVNQPQH
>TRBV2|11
ASSRDRNTEAF
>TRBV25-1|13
ASSDPSTTDNEQF
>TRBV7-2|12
ASSLGQGIKGYT
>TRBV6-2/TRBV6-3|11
ASSYSGRSGYT
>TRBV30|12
AWRKAGAGYGYT
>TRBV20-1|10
SASRGAGELF
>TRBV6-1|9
ASKHGGEQY
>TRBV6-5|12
ASSFRDTQETQY
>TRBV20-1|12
SARDSGGSEKLF
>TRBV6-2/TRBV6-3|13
ASSYEGGRAREQY
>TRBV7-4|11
ARDRSTNTEAF
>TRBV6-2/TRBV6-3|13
ASSRDGYSGNTIY
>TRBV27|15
ASGGPPEQESNQPQH
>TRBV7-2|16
ASSLAGVAGGRTDTQY
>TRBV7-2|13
ASSRKGGVYNEQF